Sequencing of this TCR beta chain was carried out in a study of T-cell reconstitution after alpha-beta-depleted transplantation in children. This clonotype was counted between two and nine times. Per the germline V gene, CDR1 is SGHAT and CDR2 is FQNNGV. CDR3 length: 18 amino acids. V was clipped by 1 base and J by 4 bases; unmatched bases: 9. As it was prepared, the TCRbeta library received unique molecular identifiers. One entry per CDR3 protein, called by TCRdb with MiXCR from the PCR reads. The sample lists about 400,000 distinct CDR3 sequences, around 20% occurring once. The specimen was PBMCs from the stem cell graft donor, collected from the stem cell graft. This receptor was identified in a human donor who donated a stem cell graft to a child with acute myeloid leukemia. The chain joins TRBV11-2 to TRBJ2-1; TRBD2 matches at 11 bases. The CDR3 nucleotides read TGTGCCAGCAGCTTAGGAGGACCCCGACTAGCGGGGTACAATGAGCAGTTCTTC. Protein sequence: CASSLGGPRLAGYNEQFF.